The sequence of this TCR beta chain was determined in a study of regulatory T cells in long-lasting Graves disease. Study-wide results and caveats: The work looked only at peripheral blood and did not look at thyroid tissue. Accuracy could have been hurt by small sample size. Newly diagnosed patients had higher TCR diversity than persistent Graves' patients did.

This clonotype came up many times. The target antigen is unknown. CDR3 length: 14 residues. Germline CDR1 is SGHRS and CDR2 is YFSETQ. J gave up 5 bases and V 4 bases, and 8 bases lay outside the gene matches. Time point defined: persistent/refractory GD, antithyroid drugs over 5 years with positive TRAb. Construction of the TCR library relied on RNA isolated from PBMCs. Building of the TCR beta libraries involved iRepertoire HTBI primers and Arm-PCR of CDR3 regions. TCRdb fed the multiplex PCR reads into MiXCR, producing one record per CDR3 protein. The sample carries 700,000 or so distinct CDR3 sequences, around 32% recorded once.

The specimen was peripheral blood mononuclear cells (PBMCs), collected when the disease was refractory, from a patient treated with antithyroid drugs. This chain joins TRBV5-1 and TRBJ1-1; 7 nucleotides line up with TRBD1. The source of this sequence is a female donor with Graves disease. As DNA, the CDR3 is TGCGCCAGCAGCCCCCGCAGGGGGACGACTGAAGCTTTCTTT. This codes for CASSPRRGTTEAFF.